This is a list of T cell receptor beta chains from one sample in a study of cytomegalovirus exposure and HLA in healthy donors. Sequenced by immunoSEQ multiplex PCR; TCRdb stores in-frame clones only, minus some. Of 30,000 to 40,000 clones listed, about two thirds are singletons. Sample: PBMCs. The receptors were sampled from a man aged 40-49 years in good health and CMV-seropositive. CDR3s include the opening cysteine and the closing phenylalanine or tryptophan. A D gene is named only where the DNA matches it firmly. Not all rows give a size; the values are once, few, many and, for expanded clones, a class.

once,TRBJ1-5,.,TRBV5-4,CASSPSNQPQHF,TGTGCCAGCAGCCCGAGCAATCAGCCCCAGCATTTT
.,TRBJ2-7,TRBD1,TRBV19,CASRDRGAREQYF,TGTGCCAGTAGGGACAGGGGCGCGAGGGAGCAGTACTTC
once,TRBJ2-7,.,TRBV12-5,CASGLVTGGSYEQYF,TGTGCTAGTGGTTTGGTAACCGGCGGATCCTACGAGCAGTACTTC
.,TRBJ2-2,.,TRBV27,CASRLKQGSGELFF,TGTGCCAGCAGGCTCAAACAGGGTTCCGGGGAGCTGTTTTTT
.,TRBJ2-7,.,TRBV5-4,CASSLGGGQSYEQYF,TGTGCCAGCAGCTTGGGGGGCGGTCAGTCCTACGAGCAGTACTTC
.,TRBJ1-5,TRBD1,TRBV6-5,CASSPRGGNQPQHF,TGTGCCAGCAGTCCCAGGGGGGGCAATCAGCCCCAGCATTTT
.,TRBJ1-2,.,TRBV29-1,CSVQLRTESANYGYTF,TGCAGCGTTCAGCTCAGGACAGAGTCAGCTAACTATGGCTACACCTTC
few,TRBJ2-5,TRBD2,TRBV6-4,CASSDSERGGPGETQYF,TGTGCCAGCAGTGACTCGGAGCGGGGGGGCCCCGGAGAGACCCAGTACTTC
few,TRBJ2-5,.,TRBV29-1,CSVEATGETQYF,TGCAGCGTTGAGGCTACAGGGGAGACCCAGTACTTC
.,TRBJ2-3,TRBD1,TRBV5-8,CASRPLSGTGFRADTQYF,TGTGCCAGCAGGCCGCTCTCCGGGACAGGGTTTAGGGCAGATACGCAGTATTTT
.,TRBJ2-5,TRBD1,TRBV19,CASSTHRGREETQYF,TGTGCCAGTAGTACCCACAGGGGGCGCGAAGAGACCCAGTACTTC
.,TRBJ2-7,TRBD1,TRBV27,CASRDRVYEQYF,TGTGCCAGCAGGGACAGGGTATACGAGCAGTACTTC
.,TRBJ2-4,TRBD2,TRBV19,CASSMVRGAAIAKNIQYF,TGTGCCAGTAGTATGGTGCGGGGGGCAGCCATTGCCAAAAACATTCAGTACTTC
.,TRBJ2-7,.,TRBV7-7,CASSLDLSTATYEQYF,TGTGCCAGCAGCTTAGATCTTTCAACAGCTACCTACGAGCAGTACTTC
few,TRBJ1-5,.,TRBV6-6,CASRLWGEANQPQHF,TGTGCCAGCCGCTTATGGGGAGAGGCCAATCAGCCCCAGCATTTT
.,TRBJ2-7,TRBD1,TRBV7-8,CASSLAKQGPAEQYF,TGTGCCAGCAGCTTAGCTAAACAGGGGCCAGCGGAGCAGTACTTC
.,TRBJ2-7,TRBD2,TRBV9,CASSAGTSGGWKQYF,TGTGCCAGCAGCGCCGGGACTAGCGGGGGGTGGAAGCAGTACTTC
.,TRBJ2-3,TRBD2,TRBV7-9,CASSARLATGLDTQYF,TGTGCCAGCAGCGCGCGACTAGCGACGGGCTTAGATACGCAGTATTTT